This passage covers 10 T cell receptor beta chains from one sample sequenced in a study of blood T cell repertoires in COVID-19. Data came from immunoSEQ multiplex PCR; TCRdb stores just in-frame clones and leaves some out. The sample shows tens of thousands of clones, about 81% of them seen only once. The sample consisted of peripheral blood. The receptors originated from a woman at least 80 years old with acute or convalescent COVID-19.

The genes are TRBV28 and TRBJ2-1; 7 bases are a match to TRBD1. This CDR3 spans 16 amino acids. The ends lost 6 bases at V and 6 bases at J; junction bases unmatched: 14. From germline, CDR1 is MDHEN and CDR2 SYDVKM. The CDR3 is CASRDATGAGSNEQFF. CDR3 DNA sequence: TGTGCCAGCAGGGACGCTACAGGGGCCGGTAGCAATGAGCAGTTCTTC.

The chain is built from TRBV3-1 (or the pseudogene TRBV3-2) and TRBJ1-5; D gene ambiguous. Germline lookup yields CDR1 LGHDT and CDR2 YNNKEL (reference sequence). Trimming pared 3 bases from V and 11 bases from J, leaving 11 bases between. CDR3 size: 12 residues. The CDR3 loop reads CASSQGRGTQHF. The CDR3 bases are TGTGCCAGCAGCCAGGGTCGGGGAACCCAGCATTTT.

The chain links TRBV28 to TRBJ1-1; TRBD1 aligns across 8 bases. The CDR3 runs 14 residues. Germline V gene data show CDR1 as MDHEN and CDR2 as SYDVKM. Unmatched junction bases numbered 10, after V lost 4 bases and J lost 9 bases. The CDR3, as DNA: TGTGCCAGCAGTTCTGGACAGGGCCTCTTCAAAGCTTTCTTT. As protein: CASSSGQGLFKAFF. The full variable domain, its missing parts supplied by reference TRBV28 and TRBJ1-1, is DVKVTQSSRYLVKRTGEKVFLECVQDMDHENMFWYRQDPGLGLRLIYFSYDVKMKEKGDIPEGYSVSREKKERFSLILESASTNQTSMYLCASSSGQGLFKAFFGQGTRLTVV.

This clone was detected a few times. V usage is TRBV9 and J usage is TRBJ2-7; 13 positions match TRBD2. Germline values: CDR1 SGDLS, CDR2 YYNGEE. The ends lost 1 base at V and 5 bases at J; junction bases unmatched: 12. This CDR3 has 18 residues. The CDR3 sequence: CASSVLELAGGPGNEQYF. In DNA form, the CDR3 reads TGTGCCAGCAGCGTATTAGAACTAGCGGGAGGGCCGGGAAACGAGCAGTACTTC.

V and J are TRBV19 and TRBJ2-7, with TRBD2 as a possible D gene (5 bases). The V end was cut by 1 base, the J end by 7 bases, with 26 bases between. Germline V gives CDR1 LNHDA, CDR2 SQIVND (reference sequence). This CDR3 region has 18 residues. CDR3 loop: CASSIAPLMLRANVEQYF. In DNA form, the CDR3 reads TGTGCCAGTAGTATAGCCCCGTTGATGCTGCGGGCCAACGTAGAGCAGTACTTC.

The chain has TRBV11-2 and TRBJ2-3; 7 bases fit TRBD2. V was clipped by 4 bases and J by 1 base; unmatched bases: 14. The CDR3 loop spans 18 amino acids. The germline CDR1 and CDR2 sequences are SGHAT and FQNNGV. CDR3: CASSSLGRGRRGTDTQYF. The CDR3 coding sequence is TGTGCCAGCAGCTCCCTGGGGCGGGGGAGGAGGGGCACAGATACGCAGTATTTT.

The chain couples TRBV30 to TRBJ2-7; the D gene is possibly TRBD2 (6 bases). The V end lost 1 base, the J end lost 2 bases, and 9 bases lay between the germline ends. The CDR3 is made up of 13 amino acids. The germline V gene has CDR1 GTSNPN and CDR2 SVGIG (reference sequence). As DNA, the CDR3 is TGTGCCTGGAGTGGGGGGGACGCCTACGAGCAGTACTTC. Protein: CAWSGGDAYEQYF.

The chain combines TRBV12-3 or TRBV12-4 with TRBJ1-1; maybe TRBD1 (5 bases). This CDR3 comprises 13 residues. Between the trimmed V and J ends, which lost 8 bases and 1 base, there was a span of 11 bases. The CDR3 sequence is CASGKTENTEAFF. The CDR3 region has the DNA TGTGCCAGCGGGAAGACAGAGAACACTGAAGCTTTCTTT.

The rearrangement uses TRBV18 and TRBJ1-2; D gene ambiguous. V dropped 4 bases and J dropped 3 bases, with 15 bases sitting between them. The CDR3 contains 15 residues. Germline CDR1 reads KGHSH; CDR2 reads LQKENI. DNA for the CDR3: TGTGCCAGCTCACGGCCGGAGGACCGGGACTATGGCTACACCTTC. The encoded protein is CASSRPEDRDYGYTF.

This chain uses TRBV19 with TRBJ2-7, with TRBD2 identical over 7 bases. CDR3 length: 14 amino acids. Trimming removed 3 bases from V and 6 bases from J; junction bases left unmatched: 8. The germline CDR1 and CDR2 sequences are LNHDA and SQIVND (reference sequence). CDR3 protein: CASSIPGLVREQYF. CDR3 bases: TGTGCCAGTAGTATTCCCGGACTAGTGCGCGAGCAGTACTTC.